These 5 T cell receptor beta chains originate from one sample sequenced in a study of blood T cell repertoires in COVID-19. Sequencing was performed with immunoSEQ multiplex PCR; in TCRdb, only in-frame clones are kept and a portion is missing. The data hold over 400,000 clones, with about 88% observed a single time. Input material: PBMCs or T cells enriched from blood (not recorded which). The receptors derive from an older woman who had recovered from COVID-19.

The rearrangement links TRBV6-5 to TRBJ1-6; maybe TRBD1 (5 bases). This CDR3 has 14 amino acids. Deletions cut 6 bases from V and 6 bases from J, with 12 bases between. Germline CDR1 is MNHEY and CDR2 is SVGAGI. In nucleotides, the CDR3 is TGTGCCAGCAGAGCCGGGGGGATTAATTCACCCCTCCACTTT. Translating gives CASRAGGINSPLHF.

The gene calls are TRBV14 and TRBJ1-6, with unresolved D. V gave up 4 bases and J gave up 10 bases, with 11 bases separating them. The CDR3 has 13 residues. In germline, CDR1 is SGHDN, CDR2 FVKESK. The CDR3: CASSLGYLSPLHF. Here the CDR3 DNA reads TGTGCCAGCAGCCTGGGCTATCTCTCACCCCTCCACTTT.

The chain couples TRBV2 to TRBJ1-6; D is undetermined. This CDR3 comprises 15 residues. In germline, CDR1 is SNHLY, CDR2 FYNNEI. V was cut by 1 base and J by 7 bases, with 11 bases left in between. CDR3 nucleotide sequence: TGTGCCAGCAGTGAAGGTGGCGCGGGGAATTCACCCCTCCACTTT. This sequence encodes CASSEGGAGNSPLHF. Full variable domain (remainder filled in from reference TRBV2 and TRBJ1-6): EPEVTQTPSHQVTQMGQEVILRCVPISNHLYFYWYRQILGQKVEFLVSFYNNEISEKSEIFDDQFSVERPDGSNFTLKIRSTKLEDSAMYFCASSEGGAGNSPLHFGNGTRLTVT.

J is TRBJ2-3 and V is TRBV9, with 9 bases identical to TRBD2. Trimming removed 0 bases from V and 2 bases from J; junction bases left unmatched: 4. Germline V gene sequence: CDR1 SGDLS, CDR2 YYNGEE. CDR3 length: 16 amino acids. The CDR3 sequence is CASSVGASGATDTQYF. DNA of the CDR3: TGTGCCAGCAGCGTAGGGGCTAGCGGGGCCACAGATACGCAGTATTTT.

There are a few counts of this clone. The chain couples TRBV6-5 to TRBJ1-1; D perhaps matches TRBD1 (5 bases). V was cut by 2 bases and J by 8 bases, with 12 bases left in between. The CDR3 runs to 13 residues. In germline, CDR1 is MNHEY, CDR2 SVGAGI. This chain's CDR3 is CASSYGQGGEAFF. In DNA, the CDR3 is TGTGCCAGCAGTTACGGGCAGGGAGGGGAAGCTTTCTTT.